Listed below are T cell receptor beta chains from one sample, sequenced in a study of blood T cell repertoires in COVID-19. TCRdb's table, derived via immunoSEQ multiplex PCR, lists solely in-frame clones and lacks some. The table has fewer than 350,000 clones, about 89% seen once. The sequenced sample consisted of PBMCs or T cells enriched from blood (not recorded which). These receptors all come from a man aged 60-69 years who had recovered from COVID-19. The CDR3 runs from the conserved cysteine through the conserved F or W. Each record gives: J gene, clone size, V gene, D gene, CDR3 DNA, CDR3 protein. A D gene is named only where the DNA matches it firmly. The size entry is marked missing in some rows and otherwise reads once, few, many or a size class.

J: TRBJ1-1
size: -
V: TRBV13
D: TRBD1
DNA: TGTGCCAGCATGCTCCTGGTAGGGGGCCGGACTGAAGCTTTCTTT
CDR3: CASMLLVGGRTEAFF

J: TRBJ2-3
size: once
V: TRBV28
D: -
DNA: TGTGCCAGTACAGCGGCCCGCACAGATACGCAGTATTTT
CDR3: CASTAARTDTQYF

J: TRBJ2-5
size: -
V: TRBV7-9
D: -
DNA: TGTGCCAGCACCTTAGGGCAGAAAGAGACCCAGTACTTC
CDR3: CASTLGQKETQYF

J: TRBJ1-2
size: -
V: TRBV28
D: -
DNA: TGTGCCAGCACGATCGGTTTCTATGGCTACACCTTC
CDR3: CASTIGFYGYTF

J: TRBJ2-3
size: -
V: TRBV27
D: TRBD1
DNA: TGTGCCAGCAGTTCGGGACAGAATCCCTATAGCACAGATACGCAGTATTTT
CDR3: CASSSGQNPYSTDTQYF

J: TRBJ2-7
size: few
V: TRBV21-1
D: -
DNA: TGTGCCAGCAGCTTCCAGCCGACTATCTACGAGCAGTACTTC
CDR3: CASSFQPTIYEQYF

J: TRBJ1-4
size: -
V: TRBV11-2
D: -
DNA: TGTGCCAGCAGCCCTGTTAATGAAAAACTGTTTTTT
CDR3: CASSPVNEKLFF

J: TRBJ2-7
size: -
V: TRBV7-3
D: TRBD2
DNA: TGTGCCAGCAGCTCAGGACTAGCGGGAGCCTACGAGCAGTACTTC
CDR3: CASSSGLAGAYEQYF

J: TRBJ1-3
size: -
V: TRBV2
D: -
DNA: TGTGCCAGCCACGGTTCTGGAAACACCATATATTTT
CDR3: CASHGSGNTIYF

J: TRBJ2-7
size: -
V: TRBV19
D: -
DNA: TGTGCCAGTAGAGAACAGGGAAGGGAGCAGTACTTC
CDR3: CASREQGREQYF

J: TRBJ1-1
size: -
V: TRBV28
D: -
DNA: TGTGCCAGCAGTCCAGGGGTGGTGAACACTGAAGCTTTCTTT
CDR3: CASSPGVVNTEAFF